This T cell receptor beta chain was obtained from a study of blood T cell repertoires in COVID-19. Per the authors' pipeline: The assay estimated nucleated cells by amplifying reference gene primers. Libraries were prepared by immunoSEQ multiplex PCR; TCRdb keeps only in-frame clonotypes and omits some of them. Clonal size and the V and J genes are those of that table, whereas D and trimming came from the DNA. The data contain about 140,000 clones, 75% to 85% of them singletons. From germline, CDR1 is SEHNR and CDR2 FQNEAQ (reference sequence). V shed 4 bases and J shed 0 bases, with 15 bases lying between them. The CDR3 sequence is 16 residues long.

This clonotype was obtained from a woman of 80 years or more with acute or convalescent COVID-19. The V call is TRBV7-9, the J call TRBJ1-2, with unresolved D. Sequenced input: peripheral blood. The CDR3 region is CASSSPYINTNYGYTF. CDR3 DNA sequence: TGTGCCAGCAGCTCCCCTTACATAAATACTAACTATGGCTACACCTTC. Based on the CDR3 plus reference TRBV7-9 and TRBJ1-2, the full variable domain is DTGVSQNPRHKITKRGQNVTFRCDPISEHNRLYWYRQTLGQGPEFLTYFQNEAQLEKSRLLSDRFSAERPKGSFSTLEIQRTEQGDSAMYLCASSSPYINTNYGYTFGSGTRLTVV.